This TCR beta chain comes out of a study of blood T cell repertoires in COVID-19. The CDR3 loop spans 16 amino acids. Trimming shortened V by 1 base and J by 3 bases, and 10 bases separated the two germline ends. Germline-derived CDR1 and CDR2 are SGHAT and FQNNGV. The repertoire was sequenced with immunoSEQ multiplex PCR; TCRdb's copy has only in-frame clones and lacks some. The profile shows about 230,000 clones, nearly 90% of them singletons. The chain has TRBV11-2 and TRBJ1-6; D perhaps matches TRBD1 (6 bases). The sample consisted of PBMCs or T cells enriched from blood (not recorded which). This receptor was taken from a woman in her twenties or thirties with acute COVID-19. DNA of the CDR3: TGTGCCAGCAGCTTAGGGGGCAGGGGCTATAATTCACCCCTCCACTTT. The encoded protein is CASSLGGRGYNSPLHF.